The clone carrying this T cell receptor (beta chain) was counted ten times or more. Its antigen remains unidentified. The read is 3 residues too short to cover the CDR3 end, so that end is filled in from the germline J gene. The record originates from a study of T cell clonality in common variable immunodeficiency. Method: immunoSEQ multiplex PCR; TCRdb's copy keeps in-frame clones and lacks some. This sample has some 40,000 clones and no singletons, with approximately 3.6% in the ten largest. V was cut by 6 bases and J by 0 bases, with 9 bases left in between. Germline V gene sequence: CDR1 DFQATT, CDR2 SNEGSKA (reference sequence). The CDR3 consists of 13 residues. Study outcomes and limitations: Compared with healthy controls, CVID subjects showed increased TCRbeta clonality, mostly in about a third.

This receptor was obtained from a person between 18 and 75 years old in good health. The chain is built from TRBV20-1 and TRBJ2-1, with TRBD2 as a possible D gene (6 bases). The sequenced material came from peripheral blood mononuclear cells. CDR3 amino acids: CSAGRGSYNEQFF. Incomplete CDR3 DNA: TGCAGTGCGGGGCGGGGCTCCTACAATGAG.